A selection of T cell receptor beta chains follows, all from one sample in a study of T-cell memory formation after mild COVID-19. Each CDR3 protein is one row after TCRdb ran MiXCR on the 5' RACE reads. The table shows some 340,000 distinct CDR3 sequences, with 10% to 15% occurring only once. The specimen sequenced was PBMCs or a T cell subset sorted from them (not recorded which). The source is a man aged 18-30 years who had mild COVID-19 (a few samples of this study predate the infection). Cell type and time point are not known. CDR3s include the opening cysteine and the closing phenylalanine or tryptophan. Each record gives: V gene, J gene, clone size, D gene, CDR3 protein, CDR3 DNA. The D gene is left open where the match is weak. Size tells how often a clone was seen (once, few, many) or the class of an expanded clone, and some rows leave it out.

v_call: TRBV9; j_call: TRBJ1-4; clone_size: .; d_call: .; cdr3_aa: CASSSGGAREKLFF; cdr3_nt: TGTGCCAGCAGCTCCGGGGGGGCTCGAGAAAAACTGTTTTTT
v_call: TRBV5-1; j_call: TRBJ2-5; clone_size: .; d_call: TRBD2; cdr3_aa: CASSPSGVGLGTQYF; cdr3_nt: TGCGCCAGCAGCCCTAGCGGGGTGGGTCTCGGGACCCAGTACTTC
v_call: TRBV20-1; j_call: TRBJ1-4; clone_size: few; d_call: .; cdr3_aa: CSARAEKLFF; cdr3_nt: TGCAGTGCTAGAGCTGAAAAACTGTTTTTT
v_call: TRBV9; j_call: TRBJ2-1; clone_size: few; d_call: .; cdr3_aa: CASSKGGAGDEQFF; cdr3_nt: TGTGCCAGCAGCAAGGGGGGGGCTGGGGATGAGCAGTTCTTC
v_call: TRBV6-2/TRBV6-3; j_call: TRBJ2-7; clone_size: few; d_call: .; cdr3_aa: CASSSGPVEQYF; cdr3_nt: TGTGCCAGCAGTTCAGGCCCCGTCGAGCAGTACTTC
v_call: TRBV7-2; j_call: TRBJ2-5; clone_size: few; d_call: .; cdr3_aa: CASSPRRDRGETQYF; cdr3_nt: TGTGCCAGCAGCCCCCGCAGGGACCGAGGGGAGACCCAGTACTTC
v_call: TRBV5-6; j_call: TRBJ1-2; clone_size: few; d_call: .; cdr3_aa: CASSLAGQPFRGYTF; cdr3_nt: TGTGCCAGCAGCTTGGCCGGCCAGCCCTTCCGGGGCTACACCTTC
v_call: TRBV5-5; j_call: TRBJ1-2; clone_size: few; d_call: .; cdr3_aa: CASSRTVRGYTF; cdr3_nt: TGTGCCAGCAGCAGGACAGTGAGGGGCTACACCTTC
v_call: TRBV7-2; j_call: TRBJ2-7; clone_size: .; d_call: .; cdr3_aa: CASSLFLSLEQYF; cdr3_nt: TGTGCCAGCAGCTTATTTCTCTCTCTCGAGCAGTACTTC
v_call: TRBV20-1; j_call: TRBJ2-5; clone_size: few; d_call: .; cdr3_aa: CSVTGLQETQYF; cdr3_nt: TGCAGTGTTACAGGCTTACAAGAGACCCAGTACTTC
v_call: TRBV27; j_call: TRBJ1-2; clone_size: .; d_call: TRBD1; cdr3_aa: CASGLGQGARGYTF; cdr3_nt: TGTGCCAGCGGATTGGGACAGGGGGCTCGGGGCTACACCTTC
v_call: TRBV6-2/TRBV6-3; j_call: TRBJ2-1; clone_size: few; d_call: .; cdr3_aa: CASTWSNEQFF; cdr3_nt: TGTGCCAGCACCTGGAGCAATGAGCAGTTCTTC
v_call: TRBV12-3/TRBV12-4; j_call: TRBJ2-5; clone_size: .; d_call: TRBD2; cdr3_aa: CASSPGSGEETQYF; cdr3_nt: TGTGCCAGCAGTCCCGGCAGCGGGGAGGAGACCCAGTACTTC
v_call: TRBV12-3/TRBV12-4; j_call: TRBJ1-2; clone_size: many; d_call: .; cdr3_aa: CASSWGRPDYGYTF; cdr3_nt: TGTGCCAGCAGTTGGGGCAGACCGGACTATGGCTACACCTTC
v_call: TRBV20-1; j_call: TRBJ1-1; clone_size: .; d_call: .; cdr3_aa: CSARASEGFLNTEAFF; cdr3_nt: TGCAGTGCTAGAGCCAGTGAAGGATTCCTGAACACTGAAGCTTTCTTT
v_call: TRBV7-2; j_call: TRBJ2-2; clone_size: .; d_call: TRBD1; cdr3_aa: CASSPWGQRLTGELFF; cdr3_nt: TGTGCCAGCAGCCCGTGGGGACAGCGACTCACCGGGGAGCTGTTTTTT
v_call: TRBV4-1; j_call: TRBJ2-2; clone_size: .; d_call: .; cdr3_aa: CASSPWDKNTGELFF; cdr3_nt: TGCGCCAGCAGCCCTTGGGACAAGAACACCGGGGAGCTGTTTTTT
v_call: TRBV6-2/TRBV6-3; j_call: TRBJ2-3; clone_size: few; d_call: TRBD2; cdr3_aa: CASSPGLAGGMNTQYF; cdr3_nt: TGTGCCAGCAGTCCCGGACTAGCGGGGGGCATGAATACGCAGTATTTT
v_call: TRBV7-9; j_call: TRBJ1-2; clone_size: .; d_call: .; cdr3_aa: CASSLYSPGGGSGYTF; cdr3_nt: TGTGCCAGCAGCTTATATTCCCCTGGGGGTGGATCTGGCTACACCTTC
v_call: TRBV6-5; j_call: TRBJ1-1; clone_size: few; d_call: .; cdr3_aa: CASSYKRNTEAFF; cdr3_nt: TGTGCCAGCAGTTACAAGAGAAACACTGAAGCTTTCTTT
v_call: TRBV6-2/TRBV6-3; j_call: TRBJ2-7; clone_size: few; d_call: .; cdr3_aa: CASSNRDQVAEQYF; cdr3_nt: TGTGCCAGCAGTAACCGGGATCAAGTTGCCGAGCAGTACTTC
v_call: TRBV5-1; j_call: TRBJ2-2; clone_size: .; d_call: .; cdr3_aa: CASAFGAGELFF; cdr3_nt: .
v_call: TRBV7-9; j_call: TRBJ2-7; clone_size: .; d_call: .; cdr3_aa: CASSWNSEISEQYF; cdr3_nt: TGTGCCAGCAGCTGGAACAGCGAAATCTCCGAGCAGTACTTC
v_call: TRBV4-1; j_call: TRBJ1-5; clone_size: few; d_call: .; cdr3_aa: CASSQAAGDQPQHF; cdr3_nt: TGCGCCAGCAGCCAAGCGGCAGGGGATCAGCCCCAGCATTTT
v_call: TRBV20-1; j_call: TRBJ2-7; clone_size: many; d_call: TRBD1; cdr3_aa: CSATWDRGASEQYF; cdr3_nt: TGCAGTGCTACTTGGGACAGGGGAGCCTCCGAGCAGTACTTC
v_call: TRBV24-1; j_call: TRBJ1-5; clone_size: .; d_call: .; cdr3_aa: CATSDHRAGTYQPQHF; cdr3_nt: TGTGCCACCAGTGATCACAGGGCTGGGACCTATCAGCCCCAGCATTTT
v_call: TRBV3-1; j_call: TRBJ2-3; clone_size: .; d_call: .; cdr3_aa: CASSEIRTTGTQYF; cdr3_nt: TGTGCCAGCAGCGAGATCCGGACAACCGGTACGCAGTATTTT
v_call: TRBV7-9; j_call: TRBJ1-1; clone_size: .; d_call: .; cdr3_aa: CASSLFGGENTEAFF; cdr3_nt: TGTGCCAGCAGCTTATTCGGTGGGGAGAACACTGAAGCTTTCTTT
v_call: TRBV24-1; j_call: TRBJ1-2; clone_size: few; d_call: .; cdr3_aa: CATSDFYGYTF; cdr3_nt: TGTGCCACCAGTGATTTCTATGGCTACACCTTC
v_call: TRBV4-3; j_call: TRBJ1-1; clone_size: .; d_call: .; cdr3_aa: CASSQATQGRTEAFF; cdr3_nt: TGCGCCAGCAGCCAAGCGACGCAGGGCCGAACTGAAGCTTTCTTT
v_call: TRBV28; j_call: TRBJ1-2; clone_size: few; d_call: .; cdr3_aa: CATRGTGVNYGYTF; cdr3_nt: TGTGCCACTCGGGGGACGGGAGTTAACTATGGCTACACCTTC
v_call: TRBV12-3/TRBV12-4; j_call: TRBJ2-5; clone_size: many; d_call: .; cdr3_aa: CASRASSPQETQYF; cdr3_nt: TGTGCCAGCAGGGCGAGTAGTCCCCAAGAGACCCAGTACTTC
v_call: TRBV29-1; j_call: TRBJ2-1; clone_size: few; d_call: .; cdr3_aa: CSVEPPEENEQFF; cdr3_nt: TGCAGCGTTGAGCCGCCGGAGGAGAATGAGCAGTTCTTC
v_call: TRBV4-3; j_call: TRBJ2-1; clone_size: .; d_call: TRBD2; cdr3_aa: CASRKRTSGAGNEQFF; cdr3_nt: TGCGCCAGCAGGAAGCGGACTAGCGGGGCGGGAAATGAGCAGTTCTTC
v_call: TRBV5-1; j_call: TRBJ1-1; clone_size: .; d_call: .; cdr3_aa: CASSLRSGVGGTEAFF; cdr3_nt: TGCGCCAGCAGCTTAAGGTCTGGGGTGGGAGGCACTGAAGCTTTCTTT
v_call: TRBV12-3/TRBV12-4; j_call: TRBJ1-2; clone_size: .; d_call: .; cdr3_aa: CASRPGGHGYTF; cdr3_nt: TGTGCCAGCAGGCCGGGGGGCCATGGCTACACCTTC
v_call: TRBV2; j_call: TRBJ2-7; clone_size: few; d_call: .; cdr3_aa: CASGVPYEQYF; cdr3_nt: TGTGCCAGCGGGGTGCCCTACGAGCAGTACTTC
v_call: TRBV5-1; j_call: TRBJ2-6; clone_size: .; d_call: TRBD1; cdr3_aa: CASSPGQGVGANVLTF; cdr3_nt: TGCGCCAGCAGCCCGGGACAGGGGGTTGGGGCCAACGTCCTGACTTTC
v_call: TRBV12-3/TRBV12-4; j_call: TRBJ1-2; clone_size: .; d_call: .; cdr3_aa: CASSLAGLPNYGYTF; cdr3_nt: TGTGCCAGCAGTCTAGCCGGACTCCCTAACTATGGCTACACCTTC
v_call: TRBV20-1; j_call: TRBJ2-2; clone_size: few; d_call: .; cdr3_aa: CSASGGLLVGELFF; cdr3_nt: TGCAGTGCTAGCGGGGGCCTACTGGTCGGGGAGCTGTTTTTT
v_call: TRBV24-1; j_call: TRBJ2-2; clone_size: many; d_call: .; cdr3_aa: CATSDYPTGTGELFF; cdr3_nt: TGTGCCACCAGTGATTACCCTACAGGGACCGGGGAGCTGTTTTTT
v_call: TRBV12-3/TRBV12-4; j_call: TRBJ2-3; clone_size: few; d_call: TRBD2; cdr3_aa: CASNRLAGGGDTQYF; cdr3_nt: TGTGCCAGCAACAGACTAGCGGGGGGTGGAGATACGCAGTATTTT
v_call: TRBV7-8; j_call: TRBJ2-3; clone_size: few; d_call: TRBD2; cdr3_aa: CASGAGGTPDTQYF; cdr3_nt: TGTGCCAGCGGCGCCGGGGGGACTCCAGATACGCAGTATTTT
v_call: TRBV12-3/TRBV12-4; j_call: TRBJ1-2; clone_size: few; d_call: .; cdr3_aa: CASSTSRDPRGYTF; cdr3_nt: TGTGCCAGCAGCACTTCAAGGGACCCGAGAGGCTACACCTTC
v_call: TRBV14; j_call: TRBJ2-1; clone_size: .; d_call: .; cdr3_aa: CASSQDLLRPYNEQFF; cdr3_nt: TGTGCCAGCAGCCAAGATCTTTTGAGGCCCTACAATGAGCAGTTCTTC
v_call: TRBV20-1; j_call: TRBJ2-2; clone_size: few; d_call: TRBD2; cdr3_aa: CSARSVLGGAVTGELFF; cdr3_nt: TGCAGTGCTAGAAGTGTTCTCGGGGGGGCCGTCACCGGGGAGCTGTTTTTT
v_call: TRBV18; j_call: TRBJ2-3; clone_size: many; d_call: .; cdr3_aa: CASSPPSDYTQYF; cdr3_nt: TGTGCCAGCTCACCACCGTCCGATTACACGCAGTATTTT
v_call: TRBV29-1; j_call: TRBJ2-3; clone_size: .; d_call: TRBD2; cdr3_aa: CSVERPSGTDTQYF; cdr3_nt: TGCAGCGTTGAAAGGCCTAGCGGGACAGATACGCAGTATTTT
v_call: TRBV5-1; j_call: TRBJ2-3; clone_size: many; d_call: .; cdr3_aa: CASSSRPRGSPDTQYF; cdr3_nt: TGCGCCAGCAGCTCAAGACCCCGGGGGTCTCCAGATACGCAGTATTTT
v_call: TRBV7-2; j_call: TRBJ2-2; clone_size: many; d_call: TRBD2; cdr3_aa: CASSLSGGTYTGELFF; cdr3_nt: TGTGCCAGCAGCCTAAGCGGGGGGACCTACACCGGGGAGCTGTTTTTT
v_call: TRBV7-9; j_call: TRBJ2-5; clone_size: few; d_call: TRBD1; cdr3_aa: CASRTGARETQYF; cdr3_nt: TGTGCCAGCAGGACAGGGGCTCGAGAGACCCAGTACTTC
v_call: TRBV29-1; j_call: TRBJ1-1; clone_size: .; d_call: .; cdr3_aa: CSVDPGATYTEAFF; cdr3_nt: TGCAGCGTTGATCCCGGGGCAACCTACACTGAAGCTTTCTTT
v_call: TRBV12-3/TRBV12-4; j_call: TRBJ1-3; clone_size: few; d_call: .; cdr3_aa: CASSRWQEAGNTIYF; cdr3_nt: TGTGCCAGCAGCCGGTGGCAGGAAGCTGGAAACACCATATATTTT